The 19 T cell receptor beta chains below were found in one sample sequenced in a study of cytotoxic CD8 clonotypes in ibrutinib-treated CLL. Sequencing was performed with immunoSEQ multiplex PCR; in TCRdb, only in-frame clones are kept and a portion is missing. There are more than 200,000 clones in the sample; under 75% occur only once, and approximately 15% lies in the top ten. The input for sequencing was PBMCs, taken after 24 months of ibrutinib treatment. The receptors stem from a human donor with chronic lymphocytic leukemia.

The chain's CDR3 is CASSPRIYREETQYF. CDR3 DNA sequence: TGTGCCAGCAGCCCTCGAATTTACAGGGAAGAGACCCAGTACTTC. This chain joins TRBV7-9 and TRBJ2-5, with a possible D match to TRBD1 (6 bases). Trimming left V 5 bases short and J 3 bases short, with 16 bases between. CDR1 is SEHNR and CDR2 is FQNEAQ in the germline V gene (reference sequence). The CDR3 contains 15 residues.

J is TRBJ2-6 and V is TRBV2, with D hard to call. Between the trimmed V and J ends, which lost 7 bases and 0 bases, there was a span of 4 bases. The germline V gene has CDR1 SNHLY and CDR2 FYNNEI. There are 13 residues in the CDR3. The CDR3 sequence: CASTLSGANVLTF. CDR3 DNA: TGTGCCAGCACACTCTCTGGGGCCAACGTCCTGACTTTC.

This sequence joins TRBV4-2 and TRBJ1-2; the match to TRBD1 covers 7 bases. The CDR3 sequence is 13 residues long. Germline V lookup: CDR1 LGHNA, CDR2 YNFKEQ. V lost 0 bases, J lost 13 bases, and 8 bases stayed unmatched. CDR3 sequence: CASSQDKGQHSTF. In DNA form, the CDR3 reads TGTGCCAGCAGCCAAGATAAGGGACAGCACTCCACCTTC.

The V call is TRBV12-5, the J call TRBJ2-3; possible D gene TRBD1, 7 bases. The CDR3 extends over 18 amino acids. Germline V lookup: CDR1 LGHNT, CDR2 FRNRAP. Trimming cost V 5 bases and J 2 bases, with 23 bases left between them. CDR3 sequence (DNA): TGTGCTAGTGGTGGACCCACAGGGGACGGGGGCTTCACAGATACGCAGTATTTT. Translated, it gives CASGGPTGDGGFTDTQYF.

The rearrangement uses TRBV19 and TRBJ2-3, with unresolved D. V dropped 4 bases and J dropped 2 bases, with 4 bases sitting between them. Germline V gives CDR1 LNHDA, CDR2 SQIVND (reference sequence). This CDR3 has 12 residues. CDR3 sequence: CASSTFTDTQYF. Written as DNA, the CDR3 is TGTGCCAGTAGTACTTTCACAGATACGCAGTATTTT.

This clone showed up just once. V usage is TRBV7-9 and J usage is TRBJ1-1; D unresolved. The CDR3 is made up of 15 amino acids. Deletions cut 2 bases from V and 1 base from J, with 11 bases between. From germline, CDR1 is SEHNR and CDR2 FQNEAQ (reference sequence). CDR3 DNA sequence: TGTGCCAGCAGCTTATACGAAGAAGCGAACACTGAAGCTTTCTTT. Translation gives CASSLYEEANTEAFF.

This rearrangement joins TRBV28 to TRBJ2-1; TRBD2 matches 9 bases. The CDR3 spans 16 residues. Germline assignment: CDR1 MDHEN and CDR2 SYDVKM. The V gene end was trimmed by 2 bases and the J gene end by 4 bases; junction bases not matched to a gene: 6. The CDR3 DNA reads TGTGCCAGCAGTTTACTTAGCGGGAGTACTTACAATGAGCAGTTCTTC. Its protein is CASSLLSGSTYNEQFF.

V usage is TRBV11-3 and J usage is TRBJ2-5; D is perhaps TRBD1 or TRBD2 (5 bases each). This CDR3 has 15 amino acids. The V gene's germline CDR1 is SGHNT and CDR2 YENEEA. Trimming removed 1 base at V and 4 bases at J, with 13 bases between. The CDR3 DNA follows: TGTGCCAGCAGCTTAGGGGGCGGACTGGCAGAGACCCAGTACTTC. It encodes CASSLGGGLAETQYF.

The DNA for the CDR3 is TGTGCCAGCAGCTTACAAACAGGGAACAATGAGCAGTTCTTC. This sequence encodes CASSLQTGNNEQFF. The chain employs TRBV7-8 and TRBJ2-1; TRBD1 is a possible D gene (6 bases). CDR1 and CDR2 from the germline V gene are SGHVS and FQNEAQ. The germline V and J ends were trimmed by 2 bases and 5 bases, with 10 bases remaining between them. The CDR3 is made up of 14 amino acids.

The rearrangement joins TRBV2 to TRBJ1-5; a possible D gene is TRBD1 (6 bases). Germline assignment: CDR1 SNHLY and CDR2 FYNNEI. V shed 6 bases and J shed 0 bases, with 21 bases lying between them. The CDR3 length is 18 residues. The CDR3 here is CASSRGGERYVSNQPQHF. DNA for the CDR3: TGTGCCAGCAGCAGGGGCGGGGAACGGTATGTTAGCAATCAGCCCCAGCATTTT.

The chain uses TRBV2 and TRBJ1-1, with 8 bases identical to TRBD1. The CDR3 totals 15 residues. V gave up 6 bases and J gave up 0 bases; unmatched junction bases: 6. CDR1 is SNHLY and CDR2 is FYNNEI in the germline V gene. CDR3 loop: CASREQTGVNTEAFF. CDR3 nucleotides: TGTGCCAGCAGGGAACAGACAGGGGTGAACACTGAAGCTTTCTTT.

The rearrangement links TRBV4-1 to TRBJ2-2; possible D gene TRBD1, 6 bases. The CDR3 extends over 16 amino acids. V was shortened by 5 bases and J by 5 bases, with 18 bases between the two germline ends. Germline CDR1 MGHRA, CDR2 YSYEKL. CDR3 nucleotide sequence: TGCGCCAGCAGCTCTCCCGAAAGGGGGTGGACCGGGGAGCTGTTTTTT. Encoded protein: CASSSPERGWTGELFF.

V is TRBV5-1 and J is TRBJ2-1; the D is unclear. V was cut by 0 bases and J by 3 bases, with 10 bases left in between. The CDR3 extends over 15 amino acids. Germline-derived CDR1 and CDR2 are SGHRS and YFSETQ. The CDR3 coding sequence is TGCGCCAGCAGCTTGGAAGGTCCGAGCTACAATGAGCAGTTCTTC. It is translated as CASSLEGPSYNEQFF.

V is TRBV28 and J is TRBJ1-1; D call uncertain. CDR3 length equals 11 residues. Germline CDR1 reads MDHEN; CDR2 reads SYDVKM. The CDR3 nucleotides read TGTGTCCCTAACCTCCAGGACGAAGCTTTCTTT. It translates to CVPNLQDEAFF. The entire variable domain, with the rest obtained from reference TRBV28 and TRBJ1-1, is as follows: DVKVTQSSRYLVKRTGEKVFLECVQDMDHENMFWYRQDPGLGLRLIYFSYDVKMKEKGDIPEGYSVSREKKERFSLILESASTNQTSMYLCVPNLQDEAFFGQGTRLTVV.

The rearrangement uses TRBV9 and TRBJ2-3, with TRBD2 matching over 9 bases. The junction had 5 bases not matched to a gene; V was cut back by 3 bases and J by 0 bases. Germline CDR1 SGDLS, CDR2 YYNGEE. There are 16 residues in the CDR3. CDR3 amino acids: CASSEAGGSSTDTQYF. The CDR3 region has the DNA TGTGCCAGCAGCGAAGCGGGAGGATCTAGCACAGATACGCAGTATTTT.

V is TRBV5-8 and J is TRBJ2-3, with 10 bases aligning to TRBD2. This CDR3 spans 20 amino acids. The V gene end was trimmed by 3 bases and the J gene end by 3 bases; junction bases not matched to a gene: 19. Looked up from germline, CDR1 is SGHTS and CDR2 is YDEGEE. CDR3 protein: CASSSGAGGLAGVRTDTQYF. The CDR3 DNA sequence: TGTGCCAGCAGCTCCGGTGCGGGGGGGCTAGCGGGAGTAAGGACAGATACGCAGTATTTT.

The rearrangement uses TRBV30 and TRBJ1-3; TRBD1 is a possible D gene (5 bases). V was clipped by 5 bases and J by 0 bases, with 11 bases between them. The germline gives CDR1 GTSNPN, CDR2 SVGIG (reference sequence). The CDR3 consists of 14 residues. The CDR3 DNA reads as TGTGCCTGGGAAAGACAGATCTCTGGAAACACCATATATTTT. The encoded protein is CAWERQISGNTIYF.

V usage is TRBV5-6 and J usage is TRBJ2-1, with 9 bases fitting TRBD2. CDR1 SGHDT and CDR2 YYEEEE come from the germline V gene. J lost 9 bases, V lost 1 base, and 20 bases had no gene match. The CDR3 has 19 residues. The CDR3 DNA sequence: TGTGCCAGCAGCTTGAGAGGGCACTGGGGTAGCGGGAGAGGCCCTGAGCAGTTCTTC. Its translation is CASSLRGHWGSGRGPEQFF. The full variable domain, with the rest looked up from reference TRBV5-6 and TRBJ2-1, is DAGVTQSPTHLIKTRGQQVTLRCSPKSGHDTVSWYQQALGQGPQFIFQYYEEEERQRGNFPDRFSGHQFPNYSSELNVNALLLGDSALYLCASSLRGHWGSGRGPEQFFGPGTRLTVL.

The chain has TRBV6-6 and TRBJ2-7; a weak D match, TRBD2 (6 bases). The CDR3 totals 13 residues. Trimming pared 8 bases from V and 7 bases from J, leaving 18 bases between. The germline gives CDR1 MNHNY, CDR2 SVGAGI (reference sequence). Written as DNA, the CDR3 is TGTGCCAGCTTACGGGAGTCATGGGAGGAGCAGTACTTC. Protein: CASLRESWEEQYF.